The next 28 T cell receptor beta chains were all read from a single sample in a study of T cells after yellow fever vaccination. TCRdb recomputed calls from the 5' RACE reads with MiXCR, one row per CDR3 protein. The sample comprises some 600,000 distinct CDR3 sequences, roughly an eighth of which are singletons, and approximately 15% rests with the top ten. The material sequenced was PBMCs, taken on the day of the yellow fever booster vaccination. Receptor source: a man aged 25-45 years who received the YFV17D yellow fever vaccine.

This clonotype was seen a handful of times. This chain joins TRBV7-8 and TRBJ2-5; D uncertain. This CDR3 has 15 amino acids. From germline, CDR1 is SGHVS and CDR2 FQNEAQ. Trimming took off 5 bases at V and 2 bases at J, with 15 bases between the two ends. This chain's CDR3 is CASSQSSFPQETQYF. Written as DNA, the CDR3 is TGTGCCAGCAGCCAGTCCTCTTTCCCTCAAGAGACCCAGTACTTC.

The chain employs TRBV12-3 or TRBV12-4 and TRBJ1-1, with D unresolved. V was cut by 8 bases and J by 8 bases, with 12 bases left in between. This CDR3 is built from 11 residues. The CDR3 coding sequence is TGTGCCAGCCTGGGAATCGCCGAAGCTTTCTTT. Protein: CASLGIAEAFF.

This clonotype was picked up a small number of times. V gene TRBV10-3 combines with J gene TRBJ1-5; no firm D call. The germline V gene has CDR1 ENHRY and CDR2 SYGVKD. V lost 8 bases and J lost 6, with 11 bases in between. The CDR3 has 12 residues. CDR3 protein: CAIGGDRQPQHF. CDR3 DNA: TGTGCCATCGGCGGGGATCGTCAGCCCCAGCATTTT.

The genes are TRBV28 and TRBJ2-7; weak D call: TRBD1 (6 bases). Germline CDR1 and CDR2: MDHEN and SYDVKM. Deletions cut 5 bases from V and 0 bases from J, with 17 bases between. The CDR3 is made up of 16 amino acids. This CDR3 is CASSHDRRGTSYEQYF. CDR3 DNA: TGTGCCAGCAGTCACGACCGAAGGGGGACCTCCTACGAGCAGTACTTC.

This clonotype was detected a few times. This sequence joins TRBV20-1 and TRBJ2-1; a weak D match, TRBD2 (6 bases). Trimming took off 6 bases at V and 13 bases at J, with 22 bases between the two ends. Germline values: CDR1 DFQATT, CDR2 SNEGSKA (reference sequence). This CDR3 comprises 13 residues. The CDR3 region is CSATTPRDFHQFF. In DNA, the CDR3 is TGCAGTGCAACCACCCCCCGGGACTTTCATCAGTTCTTC.

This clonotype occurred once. The CDR3 loop is CASSQDAVRDTQYF. DNA for the CDR3: TGCGCCAGCAGCCAAGATGCGGTGAGAGATACGCAGTATTTT. The chain couples TRBV4-1 to TRBJ2-3; no definite D call. Germline V gene lookup returns CDR1 MGHRA and CDR2 YSYEKL. CDR3 length: 14 amino acids. Trimming removed 0 bases at V and 5 bases at J, with 9 bases between.

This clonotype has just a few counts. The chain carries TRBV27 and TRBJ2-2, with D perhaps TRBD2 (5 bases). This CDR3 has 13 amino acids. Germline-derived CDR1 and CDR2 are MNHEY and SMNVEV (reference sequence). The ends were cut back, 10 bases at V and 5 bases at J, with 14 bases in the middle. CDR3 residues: CATLVSGTGELFF. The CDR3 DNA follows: TGTGCCACCCTAGTCTCGGGAACCGGGGAGCTGTTTTTT.

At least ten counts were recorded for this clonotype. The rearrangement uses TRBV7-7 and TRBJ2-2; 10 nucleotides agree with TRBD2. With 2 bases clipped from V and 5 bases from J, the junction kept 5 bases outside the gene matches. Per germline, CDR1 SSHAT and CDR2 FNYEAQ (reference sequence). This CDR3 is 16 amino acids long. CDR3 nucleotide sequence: TGTGCCAGCAGCTTAAGGCTAGCGGGAGATACCGGGGAGCTGTTTTTT. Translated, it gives CASSLRLAGDTGELFF.

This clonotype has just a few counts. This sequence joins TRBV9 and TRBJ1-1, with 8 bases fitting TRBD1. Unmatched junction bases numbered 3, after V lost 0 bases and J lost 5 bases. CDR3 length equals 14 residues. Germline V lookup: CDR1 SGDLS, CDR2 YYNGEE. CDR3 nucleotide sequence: TGTGCCAGCAGCGTAGGACAGGGGATTACTGAAGCTTTCTTT. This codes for CASSVGQGITEAFF.

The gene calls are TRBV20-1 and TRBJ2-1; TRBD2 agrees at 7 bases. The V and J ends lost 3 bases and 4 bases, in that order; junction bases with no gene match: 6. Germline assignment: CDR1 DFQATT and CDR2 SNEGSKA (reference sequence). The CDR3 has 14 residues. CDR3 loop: CSARLASGYNEQFF. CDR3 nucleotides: TGCAGTGCTAGGTTGGCTAGCGGATACAATGAGCAGTTCTTC.

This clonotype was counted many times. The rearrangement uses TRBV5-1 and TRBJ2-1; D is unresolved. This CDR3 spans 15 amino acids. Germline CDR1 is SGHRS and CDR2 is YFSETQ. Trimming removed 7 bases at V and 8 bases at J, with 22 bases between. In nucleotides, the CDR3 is TGCGCCAGCGAAGAATTTGGCACCCAGACCGATGAGCAGTTCTTC. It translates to CASEEFGTQTDEQFF.

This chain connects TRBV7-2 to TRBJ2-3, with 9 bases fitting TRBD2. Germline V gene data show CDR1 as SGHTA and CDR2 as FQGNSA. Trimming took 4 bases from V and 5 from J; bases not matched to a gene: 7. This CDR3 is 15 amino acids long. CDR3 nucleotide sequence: TGTGCCAGCAGCTATAGCGGGAGAGGGGGAGATACGCAGTATTTT. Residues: CASSYSGRGGDTQYF.

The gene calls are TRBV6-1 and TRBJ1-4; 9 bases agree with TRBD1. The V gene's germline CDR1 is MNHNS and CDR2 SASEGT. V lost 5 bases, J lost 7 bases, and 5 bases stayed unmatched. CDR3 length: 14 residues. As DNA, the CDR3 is TGTGCCAGCAGTACGACAGGGGGAGGTGAAAAACTGTTTTTT. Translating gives CASSTTGGGEKLFF.

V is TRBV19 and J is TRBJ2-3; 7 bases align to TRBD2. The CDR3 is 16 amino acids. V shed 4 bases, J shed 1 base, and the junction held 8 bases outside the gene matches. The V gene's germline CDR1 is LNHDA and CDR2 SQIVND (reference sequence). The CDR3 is CASSTWSGTRTDTQYF. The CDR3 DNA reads TGTGCCAGTAGTACCTGGAGCGGGACTCGCACAGATACGCAGTATTTT.

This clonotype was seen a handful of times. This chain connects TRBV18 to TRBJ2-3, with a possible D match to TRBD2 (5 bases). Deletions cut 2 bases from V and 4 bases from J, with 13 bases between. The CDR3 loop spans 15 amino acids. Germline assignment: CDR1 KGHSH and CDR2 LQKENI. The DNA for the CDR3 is TGTGCCAGCTCACCATCACAGATCGGGGCAGATACGCAGTATTTT. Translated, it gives CASSPSQIGADTQYF.

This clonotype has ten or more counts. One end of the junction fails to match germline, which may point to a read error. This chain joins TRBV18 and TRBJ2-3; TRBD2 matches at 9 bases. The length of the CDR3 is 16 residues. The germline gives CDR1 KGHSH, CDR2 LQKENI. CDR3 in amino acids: CASSPPTAGGGHTQYF. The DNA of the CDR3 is TGTGCCAGCTCCCCACCAACAGCGGGAGGCGGCCATACGCAGTATTTT.

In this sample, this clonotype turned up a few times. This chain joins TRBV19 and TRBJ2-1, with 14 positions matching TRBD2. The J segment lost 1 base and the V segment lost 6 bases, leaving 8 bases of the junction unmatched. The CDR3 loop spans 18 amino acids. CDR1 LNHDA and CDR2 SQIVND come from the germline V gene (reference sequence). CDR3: CASSAGLAGDGSYNEQFF. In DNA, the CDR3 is TGTGCCAGTAGCGCGGGACTAGCGGGAGATGGGTCCTACAATGAGCAGTTCTTC.

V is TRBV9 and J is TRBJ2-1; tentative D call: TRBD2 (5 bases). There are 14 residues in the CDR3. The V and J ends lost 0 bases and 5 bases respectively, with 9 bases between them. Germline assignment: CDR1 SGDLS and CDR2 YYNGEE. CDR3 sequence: CASSVAGNDNEQFF. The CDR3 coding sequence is TGTGCCAGCAGCGTAGCCGGGAACGACAATGAGCAGTTCTTC.

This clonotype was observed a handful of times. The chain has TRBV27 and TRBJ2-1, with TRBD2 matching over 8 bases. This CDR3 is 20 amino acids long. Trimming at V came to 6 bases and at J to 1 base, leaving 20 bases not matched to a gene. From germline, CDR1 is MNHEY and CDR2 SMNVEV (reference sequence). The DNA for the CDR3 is TGTGCCAGCAGCCCCCGGGGGGGCAGGGCCGATAGTTGGTCCTACAATGAGCAGTTCTTC. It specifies CASSPRGGRADSWSYNEQFF.

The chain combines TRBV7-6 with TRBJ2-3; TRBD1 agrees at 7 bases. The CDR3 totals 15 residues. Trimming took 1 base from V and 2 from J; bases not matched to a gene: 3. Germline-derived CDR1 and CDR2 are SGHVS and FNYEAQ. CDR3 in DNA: TGTGCCAGCAGCTTAGGGGACAGACCCACAGATACGCAGTATTTT. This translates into CASSLGDRPTDTQYF.

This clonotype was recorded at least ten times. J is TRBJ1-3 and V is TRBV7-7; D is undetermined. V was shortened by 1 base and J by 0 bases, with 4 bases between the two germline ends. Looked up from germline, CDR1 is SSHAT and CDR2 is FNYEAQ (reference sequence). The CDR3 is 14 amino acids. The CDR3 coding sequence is TGTGCCAGCAGCTTAGGTCCCTCTGGAAACACCATATATTTT. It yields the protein CASSLGPSGNTIYF.

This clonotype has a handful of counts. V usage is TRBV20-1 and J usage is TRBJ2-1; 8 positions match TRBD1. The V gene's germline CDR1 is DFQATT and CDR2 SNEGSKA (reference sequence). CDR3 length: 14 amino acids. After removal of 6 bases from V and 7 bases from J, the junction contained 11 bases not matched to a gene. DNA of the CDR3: TGCAGTGCACCGGGATGGCAGGGGGCGAATGAGCAGTTCTTC. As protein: CSAPGWQGANEQFF.

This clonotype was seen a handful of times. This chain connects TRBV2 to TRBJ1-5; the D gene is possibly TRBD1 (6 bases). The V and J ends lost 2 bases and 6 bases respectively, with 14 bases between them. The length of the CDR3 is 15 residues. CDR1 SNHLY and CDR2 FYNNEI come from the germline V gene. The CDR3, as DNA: TGTGCCAGCAGTGAAAGGGCCAGGGGAGGTCAGCCCCAGCATTTT. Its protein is CASSERARGGQPQHF.

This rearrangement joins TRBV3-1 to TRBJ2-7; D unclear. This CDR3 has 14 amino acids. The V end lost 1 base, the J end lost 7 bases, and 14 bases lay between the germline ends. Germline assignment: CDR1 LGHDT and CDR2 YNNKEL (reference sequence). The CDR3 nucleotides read TGTGCCAGCAGCCAAGCCCAAACCGTGGGGGAGCAGTACTTC. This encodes CASSQAQTVGEQYF.

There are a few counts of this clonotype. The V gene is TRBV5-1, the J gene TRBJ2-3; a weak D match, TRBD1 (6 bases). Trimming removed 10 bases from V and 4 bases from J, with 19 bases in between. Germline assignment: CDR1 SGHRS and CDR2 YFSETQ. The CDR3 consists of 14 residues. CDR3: CAGAEQGIADTQYF. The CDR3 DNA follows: TGCGCCGGGGCGGAGCAGGGGATCGCAGATACGCAGTATTTT.

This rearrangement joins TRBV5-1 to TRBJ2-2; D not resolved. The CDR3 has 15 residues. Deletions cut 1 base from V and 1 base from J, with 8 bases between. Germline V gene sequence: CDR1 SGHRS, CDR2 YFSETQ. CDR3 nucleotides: TGCGCCAGCAGCTTGTCGGACCTGAACACCGGGGAGCTGTTTTTT. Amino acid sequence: CASSLSDLNTGELFF.

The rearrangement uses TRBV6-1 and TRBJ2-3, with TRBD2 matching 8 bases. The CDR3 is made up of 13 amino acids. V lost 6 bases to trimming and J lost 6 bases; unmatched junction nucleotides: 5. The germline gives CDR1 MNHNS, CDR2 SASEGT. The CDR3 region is CASRSGGSDTQYF. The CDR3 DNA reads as TGTGCCAGCAGGTCGGGGGGGTCGGATACGCAGTATTTT.

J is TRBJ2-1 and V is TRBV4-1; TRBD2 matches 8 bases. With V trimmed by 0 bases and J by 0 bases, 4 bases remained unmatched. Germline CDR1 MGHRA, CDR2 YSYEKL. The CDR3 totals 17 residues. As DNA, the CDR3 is TGCGCCAGCAGCCAAGATCGGGAGGGGGGCTCCTACAATGAGCAGTTCTTC. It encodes CASSQDREGGSYNEQFF.